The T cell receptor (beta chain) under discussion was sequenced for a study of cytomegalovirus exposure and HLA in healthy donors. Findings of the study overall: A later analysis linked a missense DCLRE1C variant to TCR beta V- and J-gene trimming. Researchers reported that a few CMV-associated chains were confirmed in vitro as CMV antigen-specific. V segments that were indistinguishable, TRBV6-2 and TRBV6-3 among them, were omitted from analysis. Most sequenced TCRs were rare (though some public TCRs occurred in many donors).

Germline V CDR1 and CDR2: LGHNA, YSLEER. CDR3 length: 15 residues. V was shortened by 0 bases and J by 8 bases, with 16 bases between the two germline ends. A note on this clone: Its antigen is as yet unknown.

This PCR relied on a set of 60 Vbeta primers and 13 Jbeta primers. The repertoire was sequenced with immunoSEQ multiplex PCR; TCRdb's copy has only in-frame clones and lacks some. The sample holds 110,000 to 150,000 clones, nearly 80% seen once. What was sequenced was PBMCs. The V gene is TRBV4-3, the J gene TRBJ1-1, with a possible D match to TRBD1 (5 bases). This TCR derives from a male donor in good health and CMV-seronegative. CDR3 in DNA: TGCGCCAGCAGCCAAGATCAGCTACAGGCCACGGAAGCTTTCTTT. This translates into CASSQDQLQATEAFF.